Shown below are 22 T cell receptor beta chains from a single sample sequenced in a study of OX40 agonist ivuxolimab in advanced cancers. This table comes from immunoSEQ multiplex PCR, and its TCRdb copy is limited to in-frame clones, with some not included. The data show 60,000 to 70,000 clones, around 80% seen once. The sequencing here drew on CD4+ or CD8+ T cells sorted from blood, taken in a trial of the OX40 agonist ivuxolimab. These receptors were taken from an adult with an advanced solid tumor such as melanoma, head and neck, liver or kidney cancer.

The chain recombines TRBV4-1 with TRBJ2-6; D is ambiguous. The CDR3 has 16 amino acids. Germline V CDR1 and CDR2: MGHRA, YSYEKL. Deletions cut 2 bases from V and 0 bases from J, with 8 bases between. The CDR3 here is CASSQPFLSGANVLTF. The CDR3, as DNA: TGCGCCAGCAGCCAACCCTTCCTCTCTGGGGCCAACGTCCTGACTTTC.

The chain combines TRBV30 with TRBJ1-2; D call uncertain. The CDR3 contains 14 residues. Trimming shortened V by 1 base and J by 4 bases, and 13 bases separated the two germline ends. Germline CDR1 is GTSNPN and CDR2 is SVGIG (reference sequence). As DNA, the CDR3 is TGTGCCTGGAGTGCGGGGTTGTCGGTCTATGGCTACACCTTC. Its protein product is CAWSAGLSVYGYTF. Filled out from reference TRBV30 and TRBJ1-2, the complete variable domain reads SQTIHQWPATLVQPVGSPLSLECTVEGTSNPNLYWYRQAAGRGLQLLFYSVGIGQISSEVPQNLSASRPQDRQFILSSKKLLLSDSGFYLCAWSAGLSVYGYTFGSGTRLTVV.

The rearrangement joins TRBV10-3 to TRBJ1-4, with 11 positions matching TRBD1. This CDR3 spans 14 amino acids. Trimming removed 10 bases from V and 6 bases from J; junction bases left unmatched: 7. Germline V gene lookup returns CDR1 ENHRY and CDR2 SYGVKD. The CDR3 DNA sequence: TGTGCCACGAAACCGGGACAGGGGGATGAAAAACTGTTTTTT. Its translation: CATKPGQGDEKLFF.

This clone was seen just once. The gene calls are TRBV18 and TRBJ1-2; 7 nucleotides match TRBD1. CDR1 is KGHSH and CDR2 is LQKENI in the germline V gene. V dropped 1 base and J dropped 3; count of bases not matched to a gene: 2. The CDR3 extends over 14 amino acids. This CDR3 is CASSPQQGYYGYTF. CDR3 DNA sequence: TGTGCCAGCTCACCACAACAGGGGTACTATGGCTACACCTTC. Full variable domain (missing parts from reference TRBV18 and TRBJ1-2): NAGVMQNPRHLVRRRGQEARLRCSPMKGHSHVYWYRQLPEEGLKFMVYLQKENIIDESGMPKERFSAEFPKEGPSILRIQQVVRGDSAAYFCASSPQQGYYGYTFGSGTRLTVV.

This sequence joins TRBV5-1 and TRBJ1-4; D is uncertain. The CDR3 runs to 14 residues. Trimming stripped 2 bases from V and 2 bases from J, with 7 bases between. Germline CDR1 reads SGHRS; CDR2 reads YFSETQ. The CDR3 DNA reads TGCGCCAGCAGCTTCGGCCCGACTAATGAAAAACTGTTTTTT. It codes for CASSFGPTNEKLFF.

As regards this clone: This likely comes from a read error, as the CDR3 has no conserved phenylalanine or tryptophan at its end. No DNA is shown, since the ends of the CDR3 on it are uncertain; the CDR3 is the one TCRdb lists. The V and J genes are TRBV19 and TRBJ2-3; the D call in the table, TRBD2, was not verified against the DNA. Ends included, the CDR3 has 12 residues. Germline-derived CDR1 and CDR2 are LNHDA and SQIVND (reference sequence). Here the CDR3 reads CASRARGREIPL.

This chain links TRBV5-1 with TRBJ2-7; D call uncertain. The CDR3 loop spans 17 amino acids. Per the germline V gene, CDR1 is SGHRS and CDR2 is YFSETQ. Trimming removed 2 bases from V and 1 base from J, with 19 bases in between. CDR3 protein: CASSLGSNAARSYEQYF. The CDR3 DNA reads as TGCGCCAGCAGCTTAGGTAGCAACGCAGCAAGGTCCTACGAGCAGTACTTC.

This sequence joins TRBV5-6 and TRBJ2-7; TRBD2 is a possible D gene (5 bases). CDR3 length: 14 residues. V lost 4 bases to trimming and J lost 2 bases, with 13 bases between them. The germline V gene has CDR1 SGHDT and CDR2 YYEEEE. The CDR3 region has the DNA TGTGCCAGCAGCCTGAAACTAGGGACCTACGAGCAGTACTTC. Its translation: CASSLKLGTYEQYF.

V gene TRBV5-6 combines with J gene TRBJ1-4; 7 bases match TRBD1. The CDR3 sequence is 17 residues long. V shed 0 bases and J 7 bases; nucleotides not matched to a gene: 12. Germline-derived CDR1 and CDR2 are SGHDT and YYEEEE. The CDR3: CASSLAPTGVGREKLFF. The CDR3 DNA follows: TGTGCCAGCAGCTTGGCCCCCACAGGGGTCGGTCGTGAAAAACTGTTTTTT.

The chain uses TRBV6-6 and TRBJ2-1; D call uncertain. CDR1 is MNHNY, CDR2 SVGAGI, per germline (reference sequence). Trimming took 0 bases from V and 6 from J, leaving 12 bases between them. The CDR3 length is 15 residues. CDR3 region: CASSYSAFQSNEQFF. The CDR3 DNA sequence: TGTGCCAGCAGTTACTCGGCTTTCCAATCCAATGAGCAGTTCTTC.

The chain employs TRBV6-1 and TRBJ1-2; D possibly corresponds to TRBD1 (5 bases). This CDR3 has 14 residues. The V and J ends lost 7 bases and 4 bases respectively, with 16 bases between them. Germline V gene lookup returns CDR1 MNHNS and CDR2 SASEGT. The CDR3 here is CASTQWDAGYGYTF. As DNA, the CDR3 is TGTGCCAGCACCCAATGGGACGCGGGCTATGGCTACACCTTC.

In DNA, the CDR3 is TGCAGCGGGGGGACGAATAACGAGCAGTACTTC. It specifies CSGGTNNEQYF. J is TRBJ2-7 and V is TRBV29-1; TRBD1 or TRBD2 may be the D gene (5 bases each). The V gene's germline CDR1 is SQVTM and CDR2 ANQGSEA. V was cut by 7 bases and J by 5 bases, with 12 bases left in between. This CDR3 has 11 amino acids.

The chain joins TRBV10-3 to TRBJ2-3, with 10 bases that match TRBD2. V shed 4 bases, J shed 3 bases, and the junction held 25 bases outside the gene matches. Per germline, CDR1 ENHRY and CDR2 SYGVKD. The CDR3 runs 22 residues. In DNA form, the CDR3 reads TGTGCCATCAGTGCGCCCCTCGAGAGGCAGCGGGGGGGCGGAATGGTTACAGATACGCAGTATTTT. Protein product: CAISAPLERQRGGGMVTDTQYF.

The rearrangement uses TRBV10-3 and TRBJ2-1; 9 nucleotides line up with TRBD1. Germline-derived CDR1 and CDR2 are ENHRY and SYGVKD. The trim removed 6 bases at V and 5 bases at J, leaving 5 bases unmatched. The CDR3 totals 14 residues. DNA of the CDR3: TGTGCCATCAGCCTGACAGGGGGAAACAATGAGCAGTTCTTC. Protein: CAISLTGGNNEQFF.

The rearrangement joins TRBV27 to TRBJ1-1, with unresolved D. This CDR3 is 13 amino acids long. Germline CDR1 is MNHEY and CDR2 is SMNVEV (reference sequence). Trimming took 5 bases from V and 5 from J, leaving 12 bases between them. CDR3: CASSPRVGTEAFF. The CDR3 DNA reads TGTGCCAGCAGTCCCCGGGTGGGAACTGAAGCTTTCTTT.

This chain links TRBV30 with TRBJ2-3, with D uncertain. V gave up 1 base and J gave up 2 bases, with 13 bases separating them. Germline CDR1 is GTSNPN and CDR2 is SVGIG (reference sequence). The CDR3 totals 15 residues. CDR3 nucleotide sequence: TGTGCCTGGAGTGAGGGTCAGGCTACCACAGATACGCAGTATTTT. It codes for CAWSEGQATTDTQYF.

V gene TRBV19 combines with J gene TRBJ1-1; TRBD1 might be the D (5 bases). Germline V gene lookup returns CDR1 LNHDA and CDR2 SQIVND (reference sequence). The CDR3 covers 14 residues. Deletions cut 3 bases from V and 0 bases from J, with 8 bases between. CDR3 nucleotides: TGTGCCAGTAGTATGGGGCACCTGAACACTGAAGCTTTCTTT. Encoded protein: CASSMGHLNTEAFF.

The rearrangement uses TRBV11-2 and TRBJ1-4, with D maybe TRBD1 (5 bases). Germline loops: CDR1 SGHAT, CDR2 FQNNGV. Trimming pared 1 base from V and 6 bases from J, leaving 9 bases between. The CDR3 contains 14 residues. CDR3 in DNA: TGTGCCAGCAGCTTAGGGGGCCGGGATGAAAAACTGTTTTTT. Protein sequence: CASSLGGRDEKLFF.

This sequence joins TRBV30 and TRBJ2-7, with D perhaps TRBD1 (6 bases). The V and J ends lost 0 bases and 6 bases respectively, with 15 bases between them. Per germline, CDR1 GTSNPN and CDR2 SVGIG (reference sequence). The CDR3 contains 14 residues. Here the CDR3 DNA reads TGTGCCTGGAGTGTAGGTCAGGGGTGGGTCGAGCAGTACTTC. It yields the protein CAWSVGQGWVEQYF.

The J gene is TRBJ1-2, the V gene TRBV11-2; perhaps TRBD1 as D (6 bases). V gave up 1 base and J gave up 4 bases, with 13 bases separating them. This CDR3 has 15 residues. Germline CDR1 is SGHAT and CDR2 is FQNNGV. The CDR3 sequence is CASSLVGGLGYGYTF. The DNA for the CDR3 is TGTGCCAGCAGCTTAGTTGGGGGGCTTGGCTATGGCTACACCTTC. Filled out from reference TRBV11-2 and TRBJ1-2, the complete variable domain reads EAGVAQSPRYKIIEKRQSVAFWCNPISGHATLYWYQQILGQGPKLLIQFQNNGVVDDSQLPKDRFSAERLKGVDSTLKIQPAKLEDSAVYLCASSLVGGLGYGYTFGSGTRLTVV.

The chain joins TRBV15 to TRBJ1-4; 7 bases are shared with TRBD1. CDR3 length equals 14 residues. V trimming: 4 bases; J trimming: 5 bases; junction bases outside the gene matches: 4. Germline values: CDR1 LNHNV, CDR2 YYDKDF (reference sequence). The CDR3 region has the DNA TGTGCCACCAGCAATCGGGACAGCAATGAAAAACTGTTTTTT. Its protein is CATSNRDSNEKLFF. The full variable domain, with the rest looked up from reference TRBV15 and TRBJ1-4, is DAMVIQNPRYQVTQFGKPVTLSCSQTLNHNVMYWYQQKSSQAPKLLFHYYDKDFNNEADTPDNFQSRRPNTSFCFLDIRSPGLGDTAMYLCATSNRDSNEKLFFGSGTQLSVL.

This rearrangement joins TRBV2 to TRBJ1-5; D gene uncertain. Trimming removed 4 bases from V and 4 bases from J, with 14 bases in between. Germline CDR1 is SNHLY and CDR2 is FYNNEI. The CDR3 has 15 amino acids. Here the CDR3 reads CASSGESGVNQPQHF. In nucleotides, the CDR3 is TGTGCCAGCAGTGGCGAGAGTGGGGTTAATCAGCCCCAGCATTTT.